The 27 T cell receptor beta chains reported below all come from one sample, sequenced in a study of blood T cell repertoires in COVID-19. Sequenced by immunoSEQ multiplex PCR; TCRdb stores in-frame clones only, minus some. There are over 150,000 clones in the sample; about 86% occur only once, and roughly 7% lies in the top ten. Specimen: peripheral blood. Every receptor here comes from a man between 45 and 60 years old with active or convalescent COVID-19.

Notes on this clone: The identical CDR3 is also encoded by other nucleotide sequences in the sample. V and J are TRBV5-1 and TRBJ2-3, with a weak D call TRBD1 (5 bases). Germline V lookup: CDR1 SGHRS, CDR2 YFSETQ. The CDR3 contains 12 residues. V was pared by 5 bases and J by 5 bases, with 9 bases between. The CDR3 spells CASSYQGDTQYF. The DNA for the CDR3 is TGCGCCAGCAGTTACCAGGGAGATACGCAGTATTTT.

This chain links TRBV9 with TRBJ2-5; 12 bases fit TRBD2. Germline assignment: CDR1 SGDLS and CDR2 YYNGEE. With V trimmed by 4 bases and J by 5 bases, 9 bases remained unmatched. The CDR3 extends over 16 amino acids. The CDR3 protein is CASSFEGLAGWETQYF. The CDR3 DNA sequence: TGTGCCAGCAGCTTCGAAGGACTAGCGGGGTGGGAGACCCAGTACTTC.

The gene calls are TRBV6-2 or TRBV6-3 and TRBJ2-1; TRBD2 matches at 9 bases. The CDR3 has 14 amino acids. In germline, CDR1 is MNHEY, CDR2 SVGEGT. V was pared by 6 bases and J by 8 bases, with 8 bases of the junction left unmatched. CDR3 bases: TGTGCCAGCAGCCCCGGGACTAGCATCGATGAGCAGTTCTTC. Residues: CASSPGTSIDEQFF.

This chain joins TRBV27 and TRBJ2-3, with 7 bases matching TRBD1. Germline CDR1 reads MNHEY; CDR2 reads SMNVEV (reference sequence). J gave up 2 bases and V 6 bases, and 8 bases lay outside the gene matches. CDR3 size: 15 residues. CDR3: CASRHRGFPTDTQYF. DNA for the CDR3: TGTGCCAGCAGACACAGGGGTTTCCCCACAGATACGCAGTATTTT.

The V gene is TRBV6-6, the J gene TRBJ1-6; tentatively, D is TRBD1 (6 bases). CDR3 length: 13 residues. The V and J ends lost 4 bases and 7 bases respectively, with 8 bases between them. Germline V gene lookup returns CDR1 MNHNY and CDR2 SVGAGI (reference sequence). The CDR3 DNA reads as TGTGCCAGCAGTTGGACAGCAAATTCACCCCTCCACTTT. This encodes CASSWTANSPLHF.

The V call is TRBV9, the J call TRBJ2-7; a possible D gene is TRBD2 (5 bases). The CDR3 covers 13 residues. Trimming took off 4 bases at V and 1 base at J, with 9 bases between the two ends. Germline CDR1 reads SGDLS; CDR2 reads YYNGEE. This chain's CDR3 is CASSREPSYEQYF. In DNA form, the CDR3 reads TGTGCCAGCAGCCGGGAACCGTCCTACGAGCAGTACTTC. The full variable domain, with the rest looked up from reference TRBV9 and TRBJ2-7, is DSGVTQTPKHLITATGQRVTLRCSPRSGDLSVYWYQQSLDQGLQFLIQYYNGEERAKGNILERFSAQQFPDLHSELNLSSLELGDSALYFCASSREPSYEQYFGPGTRLTVT.

This clone was seen a handful of times. The chain has TRBV16 and TRBJ2-4; D gene ambiguous. V lost 1 base and J 7 bases, leaving 8 bases between the germline ends. The CDR3 covers 13 residues. Germline values: CDR1 KGHSY, CDR2 FQNENV. Here the CDR3 DNA reads TGTGCCAGCAGCCAATTTAACCGGAACATTCAGTACTTC. Translating gives CASSQFNRNIQYF. Together with reference TRBV16 and TRBJ2-4, the CDR3 gives the full variable domain: GEEVAQTPKHLVRGEGQKAKLYCAPIKGHSYVFWYQQVLKNEFKFLISFQNENVFDETGMPKERFSAKCLPNSPCSLEIQATKLEDSAVYFCASSQFNRNIQYFGAGTRLSVL.

This chain links TRBV18 with TRBJ1-1; no definite D call. The CDR3 length is 13 residues. Germline V CDR1 and CDR2: KGHSH, LQKENI. Trimming took 6 bases from V and 5 from J, leaving 13 bases between them. CDR3 bases: TGTGCCAGCTCGGCGAAGGAGGTTACTGAAGCTTTCTTT. Translated: CASSAKEVTEAFF.

This chain joins TRBV7-2 and TRBJ2-7, with D perhaps matching TRBD1 (5 bases). The CDR3 runs to 15 residues. Trimming pared 2 bases from V and 7 bases from J, leaving 18 bases between. Germline CDR1 SGHTA, CDR2 FQGNSA. For the CDR3, the DNA is TGTGCCAGCAGCTTAAGTCCTGAAAACTACAGGGAGCAGTACTTC. It yields the protein CASSLSPENYREQYF.

In this sample, this clone turned up once. This chain joins TRBV9 and TRBJ2-5; D possibly corresponds to TRBD2 (7 bases). Trimming left V 1 base short and J 5 bases short, with 15 bases between. Per germline, CDR1 SGDLS and CDR2 YYNGEE. This CDR3 contains 15 residues. The chain's CDR3 is CASSVSGGARETQYF. CDR3 DNA: TGTGCCAGCAGCGTAAGTGGGGGGGCCAGGGAGACCCAGTACTTC.

The chain recombines TRBV10-1 with TRBJ2-7; D remains ambiguous. The germline V gene encodes CDR1 WNHNN and CDR2 SYGVQD (reference sequence). The CDR3 loop spans 15 amino acids. The V end was cut by 4 bases, the J end by 3 bases, with 16 bases between. CDR3 sequence reads: CASSGGETEVYEQYF. DNA for the CDR3: TGCGCCAGCAGTGGAGGCGAGACGGAAGTCTACGAGCAGTACTTC.

This clone was recorded a few times. The chain carries TRBV5-1 and TRBJ2-5, with D tentatively TRBD1 (6 bases). CDR1 is SGHRS and CDR2 is YFSETQ in the germline V gene. Trimming cost V 1 base and J 0 bases, with 10 bases left between them. The CDR3 is 15 amino acids. CDR3 region: CASSLTGQHQETQYF. The DNA of the CDR3 is TGCGCCAGCAGCTTGACAGGACAGCACCAAGAGACCCAGTACTTC.

V is TRBV6-1 and J is TRBJ1-6; D uncertain. Germline CDR1 MNHNS, CDR2 SASEGT. V lost 7 bases and J 10 bases, leaving 14 bases between the germline ends. CDR3 length: 13 residues. CDR3 region: CASTQEGVSPLHF. The CDR3 DNA reads TGTGCCAGCACCCAAGAGGGTGTGTCACCCCTCCACTTT.

The chain joins TRBV9 to TRBJ2-5; 14 bases match TRBD2. The germline gives CDR1 SGDLS, CDR2 YYNGEE. The CDR3 runs 17 residues. V shed 3 bases, J shed 1 base, and the junction held 5 bases outside the gene matches. The CDR3 sequence is CASSAMTSGGGQETQYF. The CDR3 DNA reads as TGTGCCAGCAGCGCGATGACTAGCGGGGGGGGCCAAGAGACCCAGTACTTC.

The chain uses TRBV6-4 and TRBJ1-1, with 7 bases aligning to TRBD1. The CDR3 length is 14 residues. The V gene end was trimmed by 10 bases and the J gene end by 0 bases; junction bases not matched to a gene: 8. CDR1 and CDR2 from the germline V gene are MRHNA and SNTAGT. CDR3 sequence reads: CATRDSDMNTEAFF. The CDR3 DNA sequence: TGTGCCACCCGGGACAGCGATATGAACACTGAAGCTTTCTTT.

The CDR3 DNA is TGTGCCGGCCGGGACAGGGCTGGAACTGAAGCTTTCTTT. Amino acid sequence: CAGRDRAGTEAFF. This chain joins TRBV6-5 and TRBJ1-1; TRBD1 matches at 9 bases. The CDR3 spans 13 residues. CDR1 and CDR2 (germline): MNHEY, SVGAGI. The ends lost 11 bases at V and 5 bases at J; junction bases unmatched: 9.

The sample holds one count of this clone. This sequence joins TRBV9 and TRBJ2-7; tentatively, D is TRBD2 (5 bases). The germline V gene encodes CDR1 SGDLS and CDR2 YYNGEE. This CDR3 spans 12 amino acids. Trimming cost V 5 bases and J 4 bases, with 10 bases left between them. The CDR3 reads CASSPTGYEQYF. CDR3 nucleotide sequence: TGTGCCAGCAGTCCCACGGGGTACGAGCAGTACTTC.

This chain connects TRBV20-1 to TRBJ2-1; D perhaps matches TRBD2 (6 bases). CDR1 is DFQATT and CDR2 is SNEGSKA in the germline V gene (reference sequence). The CDR3 is 17 residues long. Trimming pared 3 bases from V and 2 bases from J, leaving 20 bases between. The CDR3 coding sequence is TGCAGTGCTAGTAGTCCCGGAGGGAGTAACCCCTACAATGAGCAGTTCTTC. Translated, it gives CSASSPGGSNPYNEQFF.

This chain links TRBV4-1 with TRBJ1-6; maybe TRBD1 (5 bases). The germline CDR1 and CDR2 sequences are MGHRA and YSYEKL. Deletions cut 0 bases from V and 10 bases from J, with 19 bases between. This CDR3 is 17 amino acids long. The chain's CDR3 is CASSQERGRGLESPLHF. DNA for the CDR3: TGCGCCAGCAGCCAAGAACGAGGGCGGGGGTTAGAGTCACCCCTCCACTTT.

V is TRBV4-1 and J is TRBJ2-3; 8 bases agree with TRBD2. The CDR3 contains 16 residues. V trimming: 4 bases; J trimming: 2 bases; junction bases outside the gene matches: 8. The V gene's germline CDR1 is MGHRA and CDR2 YSYEKL. In DNA, the CDR3 is TGCGCCAGCAGCCCAGCAGCGGGGGCCTCCACAGATACGCAGTATTTT. As protein: CASSPAAGASTDTQYF.

Written as DNA, the CDR3 is TGTGCCAGCTCAGACTACAGGGCGGATGGCTACACCTTC. It specifies CASSDYRADGYTF. This chain uses TRBV18 with TRBJ1-2, with D possibly matching TRBD1 (6 bases). The CDR3 is 13 residues long. V shed 5 bases and J shed 6 bases, with 13 bases lying between them. CDR1 KGHSH and CDR2 LQKENI come from the germline V gene.

Only one count was recorded for this clone. This sequence joins TRBV28 and TRBJ2-7, with 11 positions matching TRBD2. J lost 5 bases, V lost 5 bases, and 11 bases had no gene match. Germline V gene sequence: CDR1 MDHEN, CDR2 SYDVKM. The CDR3 contains 16 residues. The CDR3 nucleotides are TGTGCCAGCAGTCAAATAGCGGGGGGGCACGGCGACGAGCAGTACTTC. This encodes CASSQIAGGHGDEQYF.

This rearrangement joins TRBV18 to TRBJ1-5; D gene uncertain. V dropped 0 bases and J dropped 4 bases, with 7 bases sitting between them. This CDR3 spans 14 amino acids. Germline CDR1 and CDR2: KGHSH and LQKENI. The CDR3 here is CASSPPDYNQPQHF. CDR3 bases: TGTGCCAGCTCACCACCCGACTATAATCAGCCCCAGCATTTT. Full variable domain (remainder filled in from reference TRBV18 and TRBJ1-5): NAGVMQNPRHLVRRRGQEARLRCSPMKGHSHVYWYRQLPEEGLKFMVYLQKENIIDESGMPKERFSAEFPKEGPSILRIQQVVRGDSAAYFCASSPPDYNQPQHFGDGTRLSIL.

This rearrangement joins TRBV6-4 to TRBJ2-3, with 10 bases lining up with TRBD1. The CDR3 is made up of 16 amino acids. Germline V gene sequence: CDR1 MRHNA, CDR2 SNTAGT. V was pared by 6 bases and J by 5 bases, with 11 bases of the junction left unmatched. CDR3: CASRDYPGQGKDTQYF. CDR3 sequence (DNA): TGTGCCAGCAGAGATTATCCGGGACAGGGGAAAGATACGCAGTATTTT.

J is TRBJ1-2 and V is TRBV7-9; a weak D match, TRBD1 (5 bases). The V gene lost 5 bases and the J gene lost 0 bases, with 16 bases spanning the gap. Germline V gene lookup returns CDR1 SEHNR and CDR2 FQNEAQ (reference sequence). This CDR3 contains 16 residues. CDR3 sequence: CASSPWTLLANYGYTF. The CDR3 DNA is TGTGCCAGCAGCCCCTGGACACTCTTAGCTAACTATGGCTACACCTTC.

This clone is a singleton in its sample. The chain links TRBV7-2 to TRBJ2-1, with D possibly TRBD2 on 6 matching bases. V shed 4 bases and J shed 0 bases, with 13 bases lying between them. CDR1 and CDR2 from the germline V gene are SGHTA and FQGNSA. This CDR3 spans 16 amino acids. The CDR3 loop reads CASSWGVEGSYNEQFF. DNA of the CDR3: TGTGCCAGCAGCTGGGGGGTGGAGGGCTCCTACAATGAGCAGTTCTTC.

As concerns this clone: One end of the junction does not line up with germline, which may come from a read error. The gene calls are TRBV5-6 and TRBJ1-3; D ambiguous. The CDR3 is 13 residues long. The germline gives CDR1 SGHDT, CDR2 YYEEEE. This CDR3 is CASSLSSGTTIYF. The CDR3 DNA follows: TGTGCCAGCAGCTTGAGTTCGGGAACCACCATATATTTT.